The entry below gives a single T cell receptor (beta chain) sequence along with its context. Its matching antigen is unknown. The TCRbeta library incorporated unique molecular identifiers. TCRdb called the PCR reads again in MiXCR, with one record for every CDR3 protein. The data show over 100,000 distinct CDR3 sequences, around 10% seen once. The data originate from a study of T-cell reconstitution after alpha-beta-depleted transplantation in children. Notes on the study in general: Reportedly, only several hundred clones from non-depleted graft cells drove alpha-beta T-cell counts at about two months.

With 4 bases removed from V and 4 bases from J, the gap between germline ends came to 14 bases. This CDR3 is built from 15 residues. Germline CDR1 and CDR2: SGHRS and YFSETQ. This TCR came from a boy younger than 10 with acute lymphoblastic leukemia, due to receive a stem cell transplant. The rearrangement joins TRBV5-1 to TRBJ2-2, with D tentatively TRBD2 (6 bases). Sequences were derived from PBMCs, sampled before TCRalphabeta/CD19-depleted stem cell transplant. The CDR3: CASSPRDGGTGELFF. The CDR3 coding sequence is TGCGCCAGCAGCCCCAGGGACGGGGGCACCGGGGAGCTGTTTTTT.